This TCR beta chain was sequenced for a study of cytomegalovirus exposure and HLA in healthy donors. Study results and caveats: Rarity held for most TCR sequences, but there were some public TCRs that occurred in many donors.

On this clone: What it recognizes is unknown.

The V gene's germline CDR1 is SGHTA and CDR2 FQGNSA. This CDR3 has 15 residues. Trimming took 1 base from V and 3 from J, leaving 10 bases between them. Using immunoSEQ multiplex PCR, the repertoire was profiled, and TCRdb retains in-frame clones only, with some absent. Of around 250,000 clones in the sample, 90% were seen once. The genes are TRBV7-2 and TRBJ2-1; possibly TRBD1 for D (5 bases). This clonotype originated in a woman under 30 in good health and CMV-seronegative. Sequencing was carried out using PBMCs. In DNA, the CDR3 is TGTGCCAGCAGCTTAGAAGGGGCGCTCTACAATGAGCAGTTCTTC. It yields the protein CASSLEGALYNEQFF.